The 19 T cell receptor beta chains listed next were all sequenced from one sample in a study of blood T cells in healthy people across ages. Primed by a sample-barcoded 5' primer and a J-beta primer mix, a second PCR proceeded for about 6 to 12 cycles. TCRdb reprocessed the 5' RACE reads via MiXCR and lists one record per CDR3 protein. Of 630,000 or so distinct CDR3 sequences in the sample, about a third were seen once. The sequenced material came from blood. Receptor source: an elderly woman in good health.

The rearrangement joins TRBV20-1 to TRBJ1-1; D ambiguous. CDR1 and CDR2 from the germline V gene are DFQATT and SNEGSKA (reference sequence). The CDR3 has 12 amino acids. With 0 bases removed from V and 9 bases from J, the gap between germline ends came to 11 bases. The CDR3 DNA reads TGCAGTGCTAGAGATGAGAACGGGAAAGCTTTCTTT. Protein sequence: CSARDENGKAFF.

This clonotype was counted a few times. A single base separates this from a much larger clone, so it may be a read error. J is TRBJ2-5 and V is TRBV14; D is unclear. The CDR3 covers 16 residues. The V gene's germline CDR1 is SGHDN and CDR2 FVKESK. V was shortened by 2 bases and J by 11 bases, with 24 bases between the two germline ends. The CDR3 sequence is CASSQKLPRRSNEQYF. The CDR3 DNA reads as TGTGCCAGCAGCCAAAAACTACCGCGTCGAAGCAATGAGCAGTACTTC.

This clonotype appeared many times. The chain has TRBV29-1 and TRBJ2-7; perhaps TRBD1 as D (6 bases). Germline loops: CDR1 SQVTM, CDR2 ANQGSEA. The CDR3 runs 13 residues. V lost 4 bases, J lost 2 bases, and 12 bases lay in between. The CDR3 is CSVGAGDTYEQYF. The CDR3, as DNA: TGCAGCGTTGGGGCAGGGGACACCTACGAGCAGTACTTC.

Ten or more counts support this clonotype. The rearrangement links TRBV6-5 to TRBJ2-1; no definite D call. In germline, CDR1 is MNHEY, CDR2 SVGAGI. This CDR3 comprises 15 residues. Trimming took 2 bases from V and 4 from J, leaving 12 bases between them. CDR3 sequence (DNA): TGTGCCAGCAGTTACGGGCAGGCCGATTACAATGAGCAGTTCTTC. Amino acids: CASSYGQADYNEQFF.

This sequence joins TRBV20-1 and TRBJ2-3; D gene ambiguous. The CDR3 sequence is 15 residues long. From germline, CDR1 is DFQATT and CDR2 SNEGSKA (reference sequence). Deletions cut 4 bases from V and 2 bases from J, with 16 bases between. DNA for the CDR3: TGCAGTGCTACTCGGCCACCCCTTGACACAGATACGCAGTATTTT. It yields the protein CSATRPPLDTDTQYF.

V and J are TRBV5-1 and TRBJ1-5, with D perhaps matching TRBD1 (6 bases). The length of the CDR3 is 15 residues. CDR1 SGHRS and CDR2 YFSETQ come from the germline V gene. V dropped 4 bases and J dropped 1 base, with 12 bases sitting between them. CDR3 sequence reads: CASSERGGSNQPQHF. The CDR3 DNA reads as TGCGCCAGCAGCGAGAGGGGGGGAAGCAATCAGCCCCAGCATTTT.

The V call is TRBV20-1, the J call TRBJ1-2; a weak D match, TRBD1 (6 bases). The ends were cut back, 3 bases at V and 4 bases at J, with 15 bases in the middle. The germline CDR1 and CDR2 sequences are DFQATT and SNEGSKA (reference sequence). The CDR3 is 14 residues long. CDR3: CSASGQPEGYGYTF. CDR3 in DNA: TGCAGTGCTAGCGGACAGCCCGAAGGCTATGGCTACACCTTC.

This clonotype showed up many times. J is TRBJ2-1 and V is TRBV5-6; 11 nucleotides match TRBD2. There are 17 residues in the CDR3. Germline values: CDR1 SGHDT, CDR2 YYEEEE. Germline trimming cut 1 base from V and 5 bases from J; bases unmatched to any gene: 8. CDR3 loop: CASSLNVAGGPDNEQFF. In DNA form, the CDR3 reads TGTGCCAGCAGCTTGAATGTAGCGGGGGGGCCGGACAATGAGCAGTTCTTC. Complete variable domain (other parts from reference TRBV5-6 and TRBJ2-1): DAGVTQSPTHLIKTRGQQVTLRCSPKSGHDTVSWYQQALGQGPQFIFQYYEEEERQRGNFPDRFSGHQFPNYSSELNVNALLLGDSALYLCASSLNVAGGPDNEQFFGPGTRLTVL.

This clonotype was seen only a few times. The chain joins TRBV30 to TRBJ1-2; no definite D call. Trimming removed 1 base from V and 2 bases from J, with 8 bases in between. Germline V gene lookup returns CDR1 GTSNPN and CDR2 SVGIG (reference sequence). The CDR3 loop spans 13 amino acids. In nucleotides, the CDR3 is TGTGCCTGGAGTGGGGCGAGGAACTATGGCTACACCTTC. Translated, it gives CAWSGARNYGYTF. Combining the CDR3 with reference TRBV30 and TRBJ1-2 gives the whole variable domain SQTIHQWPATLVQPVGSPLSLECTVEGTSNPNLYWYRQAAGRGLQLLFYSVGIGQISSEVPQNLSASRPQDRQFILSSKKLLLSDSGFYLCAWSGARNYGYTFGSGTRLTVV.

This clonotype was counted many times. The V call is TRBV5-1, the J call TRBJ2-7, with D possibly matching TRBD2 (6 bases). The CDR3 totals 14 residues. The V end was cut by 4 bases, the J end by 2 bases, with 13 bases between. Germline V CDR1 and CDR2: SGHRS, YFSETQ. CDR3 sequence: CASSPLGGTYEQYF. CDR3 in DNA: TGCGCCAGCAGCCCACTAGGCGGGACCTACGAGCAGTACTTC.

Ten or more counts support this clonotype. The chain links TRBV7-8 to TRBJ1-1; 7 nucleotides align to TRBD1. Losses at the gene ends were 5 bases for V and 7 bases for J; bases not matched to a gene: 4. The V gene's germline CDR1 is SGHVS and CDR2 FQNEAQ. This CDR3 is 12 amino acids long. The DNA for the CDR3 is TGTGCCAGCAGCCCGCAGGGGGTTGAAGCTTTCTTT. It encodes CASSPQGVEAFF.

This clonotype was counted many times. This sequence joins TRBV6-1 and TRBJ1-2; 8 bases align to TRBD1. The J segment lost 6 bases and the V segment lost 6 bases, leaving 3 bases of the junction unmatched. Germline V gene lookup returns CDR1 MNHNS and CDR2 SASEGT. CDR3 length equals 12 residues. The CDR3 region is CASRGTGDGYTF. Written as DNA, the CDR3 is TGTGCCAGCAGGGGGACAGGTGATGGCTACACCTTC.

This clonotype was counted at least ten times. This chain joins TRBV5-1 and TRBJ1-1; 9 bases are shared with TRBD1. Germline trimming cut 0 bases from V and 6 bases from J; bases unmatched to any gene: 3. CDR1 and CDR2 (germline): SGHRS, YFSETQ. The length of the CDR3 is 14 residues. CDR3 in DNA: TGCGCCAGCAGCTTGGGGGACAGGGCGGCTGAAGCTTTCTTT. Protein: CASSLGDRAAEAFF.

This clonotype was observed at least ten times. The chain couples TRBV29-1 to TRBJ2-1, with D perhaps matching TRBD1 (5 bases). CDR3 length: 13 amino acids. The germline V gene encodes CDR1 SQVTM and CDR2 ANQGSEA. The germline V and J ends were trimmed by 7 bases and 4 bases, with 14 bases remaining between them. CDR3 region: CSAIGQAYNEQFF. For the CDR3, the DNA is TGCAGCGCCATAGGACAAGCGTACAATGAGCAGTTCTTC.

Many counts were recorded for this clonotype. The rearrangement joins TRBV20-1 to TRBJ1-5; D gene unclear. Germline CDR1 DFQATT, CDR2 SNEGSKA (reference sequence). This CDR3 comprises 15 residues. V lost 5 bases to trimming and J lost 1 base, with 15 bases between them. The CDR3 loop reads CSAYPEGTSNQPQHF. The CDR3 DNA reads TGCAGTGCTTACCCGGAGGGCACGAGCAATCAGCCCCAGCATTTT.

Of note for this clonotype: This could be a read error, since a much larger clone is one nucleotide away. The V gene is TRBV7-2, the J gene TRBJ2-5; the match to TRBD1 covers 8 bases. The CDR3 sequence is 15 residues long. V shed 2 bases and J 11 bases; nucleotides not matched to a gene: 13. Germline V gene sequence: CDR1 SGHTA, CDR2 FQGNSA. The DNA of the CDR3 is TGTGCCAGCAGCTTATTTCCAGGGGGCACGGATGAGCAGTACTTC. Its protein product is CASSLFPGGTDEQYF.

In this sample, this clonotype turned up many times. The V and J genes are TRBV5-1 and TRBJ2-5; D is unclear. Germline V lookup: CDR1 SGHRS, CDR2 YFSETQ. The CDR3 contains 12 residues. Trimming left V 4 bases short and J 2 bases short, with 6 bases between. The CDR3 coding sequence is TGCGCCAGCAGCGAGCCGCAAGAGACCCAGTACTTC. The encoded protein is CASSEPQETQYF.

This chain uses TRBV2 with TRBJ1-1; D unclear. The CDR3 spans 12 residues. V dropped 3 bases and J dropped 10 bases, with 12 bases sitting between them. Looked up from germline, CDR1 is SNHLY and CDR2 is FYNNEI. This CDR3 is CASSEGRLVAFF. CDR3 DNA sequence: TGTGCCAGCAGTGAGGGCCGACTGGTAGCTTTCTTT. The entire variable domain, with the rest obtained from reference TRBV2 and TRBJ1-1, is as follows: EPEVTQTPSHQVTQMGQEVILRCVPISNHLYFYWYRQILGQKVEFLVSFYNNEISEKSEIFDDQFSVERPDGSNFTLKIRSTKLEDSAMYFCASSEGRLVAFFGQGTRLTVV.

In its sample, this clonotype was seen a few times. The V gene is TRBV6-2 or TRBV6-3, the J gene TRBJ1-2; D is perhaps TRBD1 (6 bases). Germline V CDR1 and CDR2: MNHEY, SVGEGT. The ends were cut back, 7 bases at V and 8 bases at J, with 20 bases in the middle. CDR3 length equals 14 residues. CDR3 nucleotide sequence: TGTGCCAGCACCACGGGTCAGGGGCCCCTGGGCTACACCTTC. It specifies CASTTGQGPLGYTF.